This T cell receptor beta chain was profiled in a study of cytomegalovirus exposure and HLA in healthy donors (dated by TCRdb to 2015 to 2018). Concerning the study at large: A later analysis indicated that the 120 or so validation repertoires were generated on the platform also employed for the 720 or so repertoires of the first cohort. The aim of the study was to test whether cataloging public T cell receptors could identify signatures of past pathogen exposure. Besides the first cohort of 666 subjects, a separate validation cohort made up of some 110 different subjects was used. To predict cytomegalovirus infection status, the study combined high-throughput TCR immunosequencing, statistical association of individual TCRs with disease status, and machine learning.

The donors belonged to the validation cohort of roughly 120 subjects, which was separate from the roughly 680-subject first cohort. Taken from cysteine to phenylalanine, the CDR3 has 13 residues. Just CDR3 DNA is preserved here, 39 bases in frame from base 1. The germline V gene encodes CDR1 SGHNT and CDR2 YYREEE (reference sequence). The V end gives up 10 bases and the J end 7 bases, leaving 7 bases in the junction not matched to a gene. The library was prepared using the immunoSEQ multiplex PCR assay. On the study's bioinformatics: A statistical classification framework was built for diagnosing cytomegalovirus status from the catalog of TCR beta chain sequences. TCRdb took this table from immuneACCESS and kept in-frame rearrangements with V and J called. Such tables lack part of the clones; where checked against another copy, unresolved V genes explain under half of the gap, and the rest is unexplained. The DNA was the basis for D and trimming; V, J and clone size are from that table. Recorded for this sample are a few hundred thousand clones; approximately 80% of them occurred a single time. Over 12% of the sample is held by the ten biggest clonotypes.

To note about this clone: Its recognized antigen is unknown. It has no much larger one-base neighbor in the sample; base qualities were not kept.

Study-wide findings and limitations: In vitro tests confirmed that a few of the cytomegalovirus-associated TCR beta chains recognize cytomegalovirus antigens. The study listed 150 to 200 TCR beta chains as associated with cytomegalovirus. Most TCR sequences were seen in very few donors, while some public TCRs were found in many individuals. Cytomegalovirus status was reported to be diagnosed by the classifier with high specificity and sensitivity in both the original and validation cohorts. A later analysis had no HLA typing for the validation cohort, so co-occurrence there was scored across all 110 or so repertoires. A later analysis found that TCRs clustered in the first cohort also tended to co-occur in the 100 to 150 validation repertoires, with 90% to 95% of cluster scores above 0. It was suggested by the authors that the approach could potentially be generalized to other disease states and immunological phenotypes.

Here the chain combines TRBV5-4 and TRBJ2-1; 11 middle bases align to TRBD2. The clonotype originates from a woman aged 25 to 45 in good health and CMV-seropositive. The specimen sequenced was PBMCs. The DNA sequence is as follows: TGTGCCTTAACTAGCGGGAGAGGAAATGAGCAGTTCTTC. It encodes CALTSGRGNEQFF.